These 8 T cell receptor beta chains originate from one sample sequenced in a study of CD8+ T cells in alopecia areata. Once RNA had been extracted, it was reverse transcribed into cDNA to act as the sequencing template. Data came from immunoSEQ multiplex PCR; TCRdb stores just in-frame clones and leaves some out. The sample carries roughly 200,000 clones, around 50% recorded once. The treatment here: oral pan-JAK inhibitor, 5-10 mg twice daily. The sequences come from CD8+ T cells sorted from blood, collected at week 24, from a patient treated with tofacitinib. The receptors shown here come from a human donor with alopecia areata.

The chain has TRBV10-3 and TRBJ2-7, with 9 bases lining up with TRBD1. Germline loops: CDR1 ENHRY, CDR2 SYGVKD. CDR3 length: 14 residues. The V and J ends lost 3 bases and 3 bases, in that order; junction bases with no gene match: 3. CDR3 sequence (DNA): TGTGCCATCAGTGAACTGGACAGGGGCTACGAGCAGTACTTC. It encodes CAISELDRGYEQYF.

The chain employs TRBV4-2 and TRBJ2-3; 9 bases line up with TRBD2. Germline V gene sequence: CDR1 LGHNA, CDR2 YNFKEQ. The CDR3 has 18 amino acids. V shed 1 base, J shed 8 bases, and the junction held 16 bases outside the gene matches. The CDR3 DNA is TGTGCCAGCAGCCAAGTGAAGGCTCTAGCGGGGTCAGAGGGTACGCAGTATTTT. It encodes CASSQVKALAGSEGTQYF.

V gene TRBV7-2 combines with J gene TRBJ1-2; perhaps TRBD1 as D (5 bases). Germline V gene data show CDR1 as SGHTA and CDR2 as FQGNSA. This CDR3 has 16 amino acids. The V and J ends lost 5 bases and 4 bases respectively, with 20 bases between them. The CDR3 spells CASSPVLRGEGYGYTF. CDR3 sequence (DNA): TGTGCCAGCAGCCCTGTGCTTAGGGGTGAAGGCTATGGCTACACCTTC.

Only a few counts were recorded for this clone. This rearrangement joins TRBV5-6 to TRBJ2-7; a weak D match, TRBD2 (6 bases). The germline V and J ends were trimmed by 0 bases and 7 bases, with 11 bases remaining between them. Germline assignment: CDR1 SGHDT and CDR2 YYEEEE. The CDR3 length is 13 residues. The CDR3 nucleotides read TGTGCCAGCAGCTTGGCCCGTGGGAGGGAGCAGTACTTC. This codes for CASSLARGREQYF.

CDR3 sequence: CASSITGLPYNEQFF. The CDR3 DNA reads TGTGCCAGCAGTATCACGGGACTTCCCTACAATGAGCAGTTCTTC. The chain links TRBV27 to TRBJ2-1, with TRBD2 as a possible D gene (6 bases). With 5 bases removed from V and 2 bases from J, the gap between germline ends came to 13 bases. This CDR3 region has 15 residues. Germline V gives CDR1 MNHEY, CDR2 SMNVEV (reference sequence).

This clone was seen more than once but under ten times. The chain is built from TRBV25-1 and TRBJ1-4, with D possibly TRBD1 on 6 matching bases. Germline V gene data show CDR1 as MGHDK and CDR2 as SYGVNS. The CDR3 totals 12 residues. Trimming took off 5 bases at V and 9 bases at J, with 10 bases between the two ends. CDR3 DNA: TGTGCCAGCAGTTGGGGGGCGAAAAAACTGTTTTTT. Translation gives CASSWGAKKLFF.

CDR3 amino acids: CASSQEGGRNQPQHF. The CDR3 DNA reads TGCGCCAGCAGCCAAGAAGGGGGCCGAAATCAGCCCCAGCATTTT. The rearrangement uses TRBV4-1 and TRBJ1-5, with 7 bases identical to TRBD1. The CDR3 totals 15 residues. Trimming took 0 bases from V and 4 from J; bases not matched to a gene: 3. Germline CDR1 MGHRA, CDR2 YSYEKL.

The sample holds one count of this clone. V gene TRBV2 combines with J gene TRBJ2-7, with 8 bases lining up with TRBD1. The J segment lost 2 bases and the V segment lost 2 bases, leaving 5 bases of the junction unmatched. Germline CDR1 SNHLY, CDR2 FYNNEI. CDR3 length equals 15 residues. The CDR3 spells CASSENPGQAYEQYF. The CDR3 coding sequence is TGTGCCAGCAGTGAAAACCCGGGACAGGCCTACGAGCAGTACTTC.